Shown below are 22 T cell receptor beta chains from a single sample sequenced in a study of T cell changes during pregnancy in multiple sclerosis. Sequencing used immunoSEQ multiplex PCR; TCRdb keeps in-frame clones, though not all of them. The profile shows 50,000 or so clones, around 90% of them singletons. This specimen consisted of CD4+ T cells from peripheral blood mononuclear cells, obtained before pregnancy. The receptors here all came from a female donor with multiple sclerosis, enrolled in a pregnancy study.

This chain uses TRBV27 with TRBJ2-1, with 14 nucleotides matching TRBD2. CDR1 MNHEY and CDR2 SMNVEV come from the germline V gene (reference sequence). CDR3 length: 16 amino acids. J lost 8 bases, V lost 5 bases, and 8 bases had no gene match. The CDR3 region is CASSPRGLAGAHEQFF. The CDR3 DNA follows: TGTGCCAGCAGTCCCAGGGGACTAGCGGGAGCCCATGAGCAGTTCTTC.

This clone was counted a single time. The V call is TRBV27, the J call TRBJ2-4; 12 bases map to TRBD1. Germline-derived CDR1 and CDR2 are MNHEY and SMNVEV (reference sequence). Trimming at V came to 4 bases and at J to 8 bases, leaving 9 bases not matched to a gene. The CDR3 runs 16 residues. In nucleotides, the CDR3 is TGTGCCAGCAGTTCCTACCGGGACAGGGGGCCTCACATTCAGTACTTC. It codes for CASSSYRDRGPHIQYF.

This clone occurred once. This rearrangement joins TRBV29-1 to TRBJ2-2; 14 bases map to TRBD2. The CDR3 covers 15 residues. Germline-derived CDR1 and CDR2 are SQVTM and ANQGSEA. J gave up 7 bases and V 6 bases, and 7 bases lay outside the gene matches. CDR3 region: CSVEGLAGAGGELFF. In DNA, the CDR3 is TGCAGCGTCGAGGGACTAGCGGGAGCTGGCGGGGAGCTGTTTTTT.

The DNA for the CDR3 is TGTGCCAGCAGTTACGGTGCGGGAGATATGGAGACCCAGTACTTC. Translation gives CASSYGAGDMETQYF. The rearrangement joins TRBV6-5 to TRBJ2-5, with 7 bases aligning to TRBD2. Germline V gene data show CDR1 as MNHEY and CDR2 as SVGAGI. With 2 bases clipped from V and 5 bases from J, the junction kept 8 bases outside the gene matches. The CDR3 spans 15 residues.

The genes are TRBV6-1 and TRBJ2-1; 9 bases align to TRBD1. Germline V gene lookup returns CDR1 MNHNS and CDR2 SASEGT. Trimming cost V 3 bases and J 4 bases; bases outside gene matches: 4. The CDR3 consists of 15 residues. DNA of the CDR3: TGTGCCAGCAGTGAGACAGGGGGAGGATACAATGAGCAGTTCTTC. The encoded protein is CASSETGGGYNEQFF.

The CDR3 sequence: CASSIAATGLNQPQHF. The CDR3 coding sequence is TGTGCCAGTAGTATAGCAGCGACAGGTCTCAATCAGCCCCAGCATTTT. The chain joins TRBV19 to TRBJ1-5, with D possibly TRBD1 on 6 matching bases. The V end lost 1 base, the J end lost 3 bases, and 13 bases lay between the germline ends. CDR3 length equals 16 residues. Germline V CDR1 and CDR2: LNHDA, SQIVND (reference sequence).

This clone has just a few counts. V and J are TRBV5-1 and TRBJ1-4; D may be TRBD1 (6 bases). This CDR3 comprises 14 residues. Trimming stripped 0 bases from V and 4 bases from J, with 7 bases between. The germline CDR1 and CDR2 sequences are SGHRS and YFSETQ. The CDR3 sequence: CASSLGRGNEKLFF. In DNA, the CDR3 is TGCGCCAGCAGCTTGGGCAGGGGTAATGAAAAACTGTTTTTT.

J is TRBJ2-1 and V is TRBV6-4; TRBD2 matches at 8 bases. The CDR3 is 14 residues long. Germline loops: CDR1 MRHNA, CDR2 SNTAGT. V was pared by 6 bases and J by 4 bases, with 5 bases of the junction left unmatched. The CDR3 is CASSKREWYNEQFF. The CDR3 DNA is TGTGCCAGCAGCAAGCGGGAGTGGTACAATGAGCAGTTCTTC.

The V gene is TRBV7-2, the J gene TRBJ2-7; 8 positions agree with TRBD1. The CDR3 has 13 residues. Per germline, CDR1 SGHTA and CDR2 FQGNSA. V dropped 6 bases and J dropped 7; count of bases not matched to a gene: 8. The CDR3 is CASSKTGVGEQYF. The CDR3 coding sequence is TGTGCCAGCAGTAAGACAGGGGTTGGGGAGCAGTACTTC.

The chain combines TRBV7-2 with TRBJ1-1; unclear D gene. With 0 bases removed from V and 3 bases from J, the gap between germline ends came to 5 bases. In germline, CDR1 is SGHTA, CDR2 FQGNSA. This CDR3 has 13 amino acids. In nucleotides, the CDR3 is TGTGCCAGCAGCTTAGCTGAGGACACTGAAGCTTTCTTT. As protein: CASSLAEDTEAFF.

J is TRBJ2-5 and V is TRBV28; unclear D gene. Trimming cost V 4 bases and J 2 bases, with 5 bases left between them. The CDR3 totals 12 residues. Germline V gene data show CDR1 as MDHEN and CDR2 as SYDVKM. Here the CDR3 DNA reads TGTGCCAGCAGTTCCTCGCAAGAGACCCAGTACTTC. Amino acid sequence: CASSSSQETQYF.

J is TRBJ2-7 and V is TRBV7-8; 10 bases are a match to TRBD2. V lost 2 bases and J lost 1; bases outside the gene matches: 8. CDR3 size: 17 residues. The germline CDR1 and CDR2 sequences are SGHVS and FQNEAQ. DNA for the CDR3: TGTGCCAGCAGCTTACCCAGCGGGAGGGTAGAATCCTACGAGCAGTACTTC. Amino acids: CASSLPSGRVESYEQYF.

About this clone: An end of the junction does not agree with germline; a read error may underlie this. The gene calls are TRBV18 and TRBJ2-2, with 8 bases lining up with TRBD2. Germline-derived CDR1 and CDR2 are KGHSH and LQKENI. The CDR3 extends over 16 amino acids. As DNA, the CDR3 is TGTGCCAGCTCCCCACCTGGGACTAGTGGCACCGGGGAGCTGTTTTTT. Protein product: CASSPPGTSGTGELFF.

The V call is TRBV27, the J call TRBJ1-1; tentatively, D is TRBD1 (6 bases). The CDR3 sequence is 14 residues long. V lost 10 bases to trimming and J lost 1 base, with 16 bases between them. Germline V CDR1 and CDR2: MNHEY, SMNVEV (reference sequence). CDR3 sequence reads: CATHSWGQNTEAFF. The CDR3 region has the DNA TGTGCCACCCATAGCTGGGGGCAGAACACTGAAGCTTTCTTT.

V usage is TRBV5-8 and J usage is TRBJ2-7; maybe TRBD2 (5 bases). Trimming shortened V by 3 bases and J by 13 bases, and 17 bases separated the two germline ends. There are 12 residues in the CDR3. CDR1 and CDR2 (germline): SGHTS, YDEGEE. CDR3 DNA: TGTGCCAGCAGCTGGATGGAGGTAGTCTCATACTTC. Amino acids: CASSWMEVVSYF.

The genes are TRBV7-9 and TRBJ2-2, with D perhaps TRBD2 (5 bases). The germline V gene has CDR1 SEHNR and CDR2 FQNEAQ (reference sequence). Trimming stripped 5 bases from V and 2 bases from J, with 12 bases between. The CDR3 totals 15 residues. DNA of the CDR3: TGTGCCAGCAGCCTGAGGGAGAGAAACACCGGGGAGCTGTTTTTT. Translation gives CASSLRERNTGELFF.

This clone has a single count. J is TRBJ1-5 and V is TRBV6-5, with 9 bases lining up with TRBD1. Per the germline V gene, CDR1 is MNHEY and CDR2 is SVGAGI. The CDR3 is made up of 16 amino acids. The junction had 1 base not matched to a gene; V was cut back by 0 bases and J by 1 base. The CDR3 DNA reads as TGTGCCAGCAGTTACTCCGGGACAGGGAGCAATCAGCCCCAGCATTTT. Its translation is CASSYSGTGSNQPQHF.

The chain links TRBV19 to TRBJ1-1, with TRBD1 as a possible D gene (6 bases). CDR3 length: 14 amino acids. Germline V gives CDR1 LNHDA, CDR2 SQIVND (reference sequence). The germline V and J ends were trimmed by 7 bases and 6 bases, with 18 bases remaining between them. The CDR3, as DNA: TGTGCCAGTAACCGACCTCAGGGGAGCTCTGAAGCTTTCTTT. Its protein is CASNRPQGSSEAFF.

This chain links TRBV14 with TRBJ2-7; D remains unclear. This CDR3 is 13 amino acids long. Trimming removed 0 bases from V and 4 bases from J, with 7 bases in between. Germline V lookup: CDR1 SGHDN, CDR2 FVKESK. The CDR3 protein is CASSQDLSYEQYF. The DNA for the CDR3 is TGTGCCAGCAGCCAAGATCTGAGTTACGAGCAGTACTTC. Full variable domain (outside the CDR3, taken from reference TRBV14 and TRBJ2-7): EAGVTQFPSHSVIEKGQTVTLRCDPISGHDNLYWYRRVMGKEIKFLLHFVKESKQDESGMPNNRFLAERTGGTYSTLKVQPAELEDSGVYFCASSQDLSYEQYFGPGTRLTVT.

J is TRBJ1-3 and V is TRBV5-8, with 12 bases identical to TRBD1. The CDR3 spans 16 residues. Germline assignment: CDR1 SGHTS and CDR2 YDEGEE. The trim removed 0 bases at V and 2 bases at J, leaving 0 bases unmatched. The CDR3 here is CASSLGDRGPGNTIYF. DNA for the CDR3: TGTGCCAGCAGCTTGGGGGACAGGGGGCCTGGAAACACCATATATTTT.

CDR3 bases: TGCGCCAGCAGCCCCGACAGGGGGTATTCCCTGGGTTACGAGCAGTACTTC. As protein: CASSPDRGYSLGYEQYF. The chain carries TRBV4-1 and TRBJ2-7; 9 bases line up with TRBD1. CDR3 length: 17 residues. Trimming at V came to 4 bases and at J to 4 bases, leaving 14 bases not matched to a gene. Germline loops: CDR1 MGHRA, CDR2 YSYEKL.

V gene TRBV15 combines with J gene TRBJ2-3; 7 positions match TRBD1. Germline CDR1 reads LNHNV; CDR2 reads YYDKDF (reference sequence). V was clipped by 0 bases and J by 5 bases; unmatched bases: 8. The CDR3 contains 16 residues. The CDR3 loop reads CATSRDRGPPGDTQYF. The CDR3 DNA sequence: TGTGCCACCAGCAGAGATAGGGGGCCCCCCGGAGATACGCAGTATTTT.